These 25 T cell receptor beta chains originate from one sample sequenced in a study of T cell repertoires in cytomegalovirus infection. TCRdb re-called the reads through MiXCR, storing one row per CDR3 protein. This sample carries approximately 990,000 distinct CDR3 sequences, approximately 33% of them seen once, and the ten largest clones take roughly 13%. Antigens of these TCRs are unknown. Material: cultured CD8+ T cells from PBMCs, obtained from culture after CMV antigen stimulation. These receptors originate from a human donor in good health (CMV status not recorded). Some clones in this sample may be carry-over from other donors' samples.

This rearrangement joins TRBV19 to TRBJ2-3, with 7 positions matching TRBD1. The CDR3 is 16 amino acids. Germline V gene data show CDR1 as LNHDA and CDR2 as SQIVND (reference sequence). V was clipped by 3 bases and J by 0 bases; unmatched bases: 6. CDR3 residues: CASSIWDSTSTDTQYF. The DNA for the CDR3 is TGTGCCAGTAGTATTTGGGACAGCACTAGCACAGATACGCAGTATTTT.

The genes are TRBV14 and TRBJ2-1; D is possibly TRBD1 (5 bases). V lost 1 base and J lost 1, with 11 bases in between. CDR3 length equals 16 residues. The germline V gene has CDR1 SGHDN and CDR2 FVKESK. In DNA, the CDR3 is TGTGCCAGCAGCCAAGCCGGACACGTATCCTACAATGAGCAGTTCTTC. This translates into CASSQAGHVSYNEQFF.

This clonotype has only a few counts. V is TRBV12-5 and J is TRBJ2-1; no reliable D call. CDR1 is LGHNT and CDR2 is FRNRAP in the germline V gene. V dropped 3 bases and J dropped 8 bases, with 20 bases sitting between them. The CDR3 contains 16 residues. This CDR3 is CASGFPKVNLTYEQFF. The DNA for the CDR3 is TGTGCTAGTGGTTTCCCGAAGGTAAACCTAACATATGAGCAGTTCTTC.

This clonotype has just a few counts. V usage is TRBV27 and J usage is TRBJ1-4, with D possibly being TRBD1 (5 bases). Trimming removed 6 bases at V and 4 bases at J, with 15 bases between. Germline CDR1 and CDR2: MNHEY and SMNVEV (reference sequence). The CDR3 has 15 amino acids. The CDR3 loop is CASSEPGRLNEKLFF. CDR3 nucleotides: TGTGCCAGCAGCGAACCGGGACGACTTAATGAAAAACTGTTTTTT.

The chain uses TRBV20-1 and TRBJ2-1, with D unresolved. The CDR3 length is 14 residues. Trimming cost V 3 bases and J 5 bases, with 14 bases left between them. Germline V gene sequence: CDR1 DFQATT, CDR2 SNEGSKA (reference sequence). The CDR3: CSARGSKDDNEQFF. The CDR3 coding sequence is TGCAGTGCTAGGGGATCCAAGGATGACAATGAGCAGTTCTTC.

This clonotype was observed a handful of times. V gene TRBV6-1 combines with J gene TRBJ1-2, with TRBD1 matching 7 bases. Germline CDR1 and CDR2: MNHNS and SASEGT. The trim removed 6 bases at V and 4 bases at J, leaving 11 bases unmatched. The CDR3 has 15 residues. In DNA form, the CDR3 reads TGTGCCAGCAGCGATCTCCGGGACAGAACCTATGGCTACACCTTC. This translates into CASSDLRDRTYGYTF.

The chain has TRBV7-9 and TRBJ1-2, with D possibly matching TRBD1 (6 bases). Germline CDR1 SEHNR, CDR2 FQNEAQ (reference sequence). V was shortened by 5 bases and J by 8 bases, with 15 bases between the two germline ends. The CDR3 has 13 amino acids. Here the CDR3 DNA reads TGTGCCAGCAGCCATCCGGGACAAGAGGGCTACACCTTC. This sequence encodes CASSHPGQEGYTF.

This clonotype was counted a few times. The V gene is TRBV7-6, the J gene TRBJ1-1; D gene unclear. Looked up from germline, CDR1 is SGHVS and CDR2 is FNYEAQ. The CDR3 spans 13 residues. V was shortened by 4 bases and J by 5 bases, with 11 bases between the two germline ends. The CDR3 spells CASSSTPGTEAFF. CDR3 DNA: TGTGCCAGCAGCTCGACCCCCGGGACTGAAGCTTTCTTT. Drawing the rest from reference TRBV7-6 and TRBJ1-1, the complete variable domain is GAGVSQSPRYKVTKRGQDVALRCDPISGHVSLYWYRQALGQGPEFLTYFNYEAQQDKSGLPNDRFSAERPEGSISTLTIQRTEQRDSAMYRCASSSTPGTEAFFGQGTRLTVV.

This clonotype was counted between two and nine times. The gene calls are TRBV7-3 and TRBJ2-1; tentative D call: TRBD1 (6 bases). Germline assignment: CDR1 SGHTA and CDR2 FQGTGA. The CDR3 covers 18 residues. V lost 4 bases to trimming and J lost 0 bases, with 19 bases between them. The CDR3 bases are TGTGCCAGCAGCTCAACCGGGACACCGTTTAGCTCCTACAATGAGCAGTTCTTC. This encodes CASSSTGTPFSSYNEQFF.

The chain employs TRBV27 and TRBJ1-1; TRBD1 matches 10 bases. Germline V lookup: CDR1 MNHEY, CDR2 SMNVEV (reference sequence). CDR3 length equals 14 residues. After removal of 6 bases from V and 6 bases from J, the junction contained 7 bases not matched to a gene. CDR3: CASRTGGWVSEAFF. Written as DNA, the CDR3 is TGTGCCAGCAGGACAGGGGGCTGGGTCTCTGAAGCTTTCTTT.

The J gene is TRBJ2-1, the V gene TRBV24-1, with a weak D call TRBD1 (7 bases). Per the germline V gene, CDR1 is KGHDR and CDR2 is SFDVKD. V was shortened by 9 bases and J by 2 bases, with 16 bases between the two germline ends. The CDR3 covers 15 residues. The CDR3 is CATPIVRGAYNEQFF. The CDR3 DNA reads TGTGCCACCCCTATAGTCAGGGGGGCCTACAATGAGCAGTTCTTC.

This clonotype has ten or more counts. The chain carries TRBV4-3 and TRBJ2-2, with D perhaps matching TRBD2 (6 bases). The length of the CDR3 is 15 residues. From germline, CDR1 is LGHNA and CDR2 YSLEER. V was clipped by 6 bases and J by 6 bases, with 17 bases between them. The CDR3 is CASSLLAGQAGELFF. The CDR3, as DNA: TGCGCCAGCAGTCTACTAGCAGGTCAGGCCGGGGAGCTGTTTTTT.

The gene calls are TRBV11-2 and TRBJ2-5; no reliable D call. This CDR3 is built from 14 residues. Trimming pared 2 bases from V and 2 bases from J, leaving 9 bases between. Germline-derived CDR1 and CDR2 are SGHAT and FQNNGV. The CDR3 loop reads CASSLPPLQETQYF. The DNA for the CDR3 is TGTGCCAGCAGCTTACCCCCTTTACAAGAGACCCAGTACTTC.

This clonotype was seen many times. The J gene is TRBJ2-7, the V gene TRBV7-9; D not certain. Germline CDR1 and CDR2: SEHNR and FQNEAQ (reference sequence). V lost 5 bases, J lost 0 bases, and 2 bases lay in between. This CDR3 has 11 residues. The CDR3 sequence: CASSPSYEQYF. Here the CDR3 DNA reads TGTGCCAGCAGCCCCTCCTACGAGCAGTACTTC.

This clonotype was detected many times. The gene calls are TRBV11-3 and TRBJ2-1; maybe TRBD1 (5 bases). CDR3 size: 15 residues. V was pared by 5 bases and J by 2 bases, with 13 bases between. Per the germline V gene, CDR1 is SGHNT and CDR2 is YENEEA. This chain's CDR3 is CASSPTANPYNEQFF. The CDR3 DNA follows: TGTGCCAGCAGCCCGACAGCCAACCCCTACAATGAGCAGTTCTTC.

In this sample, this clonotype turned up a few times. J is TRBJ2-3 and V is TRBV28, with 7 bases that match TRBD2. Germline lookup yields CDR1 MDHEN and CDR2 SYDVKM. This CDR3 contains 13 residues. J was trimmed by 5 bases and V by 6 bases; bases with no gene match: 5. The CDR3 is CASRPPGGDTQYF. CDR3 DNA: TGTGCCAGCAGACCCCCGGGAGGAGATACGCAGTATTTT.

Note on this clonotype: A junction end diverges from the germline sequence, so it may reflect a read error. The chain joins TRBV5-3 to TRBJ2-3; 7 bases fit TRBD2. TRBV5-3 counts as an open reading frame of uncertain function. This CDR3 is built from 17 residues. For the CDR3, the DNA is TGTGCCAGCAGCTTGGATAGACGGGGACTAAGCACAGATACGCAGTATTTT. Its translation: CASSLDRRGLSTDTQYF.

The chain is built from TRBV19 and TRBJ1-2; D is undetermined. The CDR3 extends over 11 amino acids. Germline V gives CDR1 LNHDA, CDR2 SQIVND (reference sequence). Trimming cost V 3 bases and J 7 bases, with 6 bases left between them. This CDR3 reads CASSITTGYTF. The CDR3 DNA is TGTGCCAGTAGTATCACCACTGGCTACACCTTC.

The chain recombines TRBV13 with TRBJ2-7; 10 nucleotides align to TRBD1. Per germline, CDR1 PRHDT and CDR2 FYEKMQ (reference sequence). V lost 2 bases, J lost 3 bases, and 4 bases stayed unmatched. The CDR3 is 15 residues long. Here the CDR3 reads CASSLLGQGDYEQYF. The CDR3 bases are TGTGCCAGCAGCTTACTAGGACAGGGGGACTACGAGCAGTACTTC. The whole variable domain, remainder taken from reference TRBV13 and TRBJ2-7, is AAGVIQSPRHLIKEKRETATLKCYPIPRHDTVYWYQQGPGQDPQFLISFYEKMQSDKGSIPDRFSAQQFSDYHSELNMSSLELGDSALYFCASSLLGQGDYEQYFGPGTRLTVT.

The chain couples TRBV7-2 to TRBJ1-1; D gene uncertain. Germline CDR1 reads SGHTA; CDR2 reads FQGNSA. This CDR3 has 13 residues. Trimming stripped 4 bases from V and 4 bases from J, with 10 bases between. CDR3 bases: TGTGCCAGCAGCTCGCAGCCGGGCACTGAAGCTTTCTTT. Its protein is CASSSQPGTEAFF.

This clonotype has just a few counts. The rearrangement joins TRBV15 to TRBJ2-7; D gene ambiguous. Trimming removed 0 bases from V and 5 bases from J, with 14 bases in between. Germline CDR1 is LNHNV and CDR2 is YYDKDF (reference sequence). This CDR3 contains 15 residues. The CDR3 region has the DNA TGTGCCACCAGCAGAGATAGTGGTCGGCAGAACGAGCAGTACTTC. It translates to CATSRDSGRQNEQYF.

This chain links TRBV5-1 with TRBJ2-6; no firm D call. Germline V gene data show CDR1 as SGHRS and CDR2 as YFSETQ. The CDR3 length is 15 residues. Trimming took off 0 bases at V and 4 bases at J, with 8 bases between the two ends. Written as DNA, the CDR3 is TGCGCCAGCAGCTTGGAGTGGGCCGGGGCCAACGTCCTGACTTTC. It is translated as CASSLEWAGANVLTF. Together with reference TRBV5-1 and TRBJ2-6, the CDR3 gives the full variable domain: KAGVTQTPRYLIKTRGQQVTLSCSPISGHRSVSWYQQTPGQGLQFLFEYFSETQRNKGNFPGRFSGRQFSNSRSEMNVSTLELGDSALYLCASSLEWAGANVLTFGAGSRLTVL.

This clonotype has just a few counts. The chain joins TRBV12-3 or TRBV12-4 to TRBJ1-1, with 9 bases identical to TRBD1. V lost 7 bases, J lost 5 bases, and 11 bases stayed unmatched. CDR3 length: 15 residues. CDR3 DNA sequence: TGTGCCAGCACCGCCCTACAGGGGGCCGGAACTGAAGCTTTCTTT. It specifies CASTALQGAGTEAFF.

For this clonotype: A much larger clone lies one base from this, so it may be a read error. The chain couples TRBV7-2 to TRBJ2-3; D not certain. This CDR3 is 15 amino acids long. V was cut by 7 bases and J by 0 bases, with 14 bases left in between. In germline, CDR1 is SGHTA, CDR2 FQGNSA. CDR3: CASNQLLLSTDTQYF. The CDR3 DNA follows: TGTGCCAGCAACCAATTACTACTGAGCACAGATACGCAGTATTTT.

The J gene is TRBJ2-3, the V gene TRBV27, with a possible D match to TRBD2 (6 bases). The ends were cut back, 8 bases at V and 3 bases at J, with 18 bases in the middle. The germline V gene encodes CDR1 MNHEY and CDR2 SMNVEV (reference sequence). There are 15 residues in the CDR3. Written as DNA, the CDR3 is TGTGCCAGCGGAGCCCGGGACTCCGGAACAGATACGCAGTATTTT. Protein: CASGARDSGTDTQYF.